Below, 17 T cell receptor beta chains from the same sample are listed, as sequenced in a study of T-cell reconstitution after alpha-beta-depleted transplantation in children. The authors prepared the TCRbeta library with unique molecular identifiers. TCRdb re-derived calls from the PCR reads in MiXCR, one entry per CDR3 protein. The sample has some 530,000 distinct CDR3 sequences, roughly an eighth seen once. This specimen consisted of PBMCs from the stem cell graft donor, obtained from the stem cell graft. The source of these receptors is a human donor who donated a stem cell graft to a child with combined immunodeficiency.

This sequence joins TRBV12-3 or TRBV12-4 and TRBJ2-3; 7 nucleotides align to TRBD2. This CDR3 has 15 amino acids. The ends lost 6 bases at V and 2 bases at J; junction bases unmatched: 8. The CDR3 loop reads CASSLTSFPTDTQYF. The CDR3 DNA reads TGTGCCAGCAGCCTGACTAGCTTTCCCACAGATACGCAGTATTTT.

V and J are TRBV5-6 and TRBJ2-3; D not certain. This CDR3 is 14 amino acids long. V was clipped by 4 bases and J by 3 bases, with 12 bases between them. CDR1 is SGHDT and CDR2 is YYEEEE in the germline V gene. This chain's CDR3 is CASSPVLGTDTQYF. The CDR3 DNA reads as TGTGCCAGCAGCCCAGTTCTGGGAACAGATACGCAGTATTTT.

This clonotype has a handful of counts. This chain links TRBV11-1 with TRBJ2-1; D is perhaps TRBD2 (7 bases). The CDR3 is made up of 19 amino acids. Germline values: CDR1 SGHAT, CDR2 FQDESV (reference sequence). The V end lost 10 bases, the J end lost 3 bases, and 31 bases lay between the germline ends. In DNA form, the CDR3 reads TGTGCCACCCCTGCGGTGGGGGGGCAGGACGGGAGTAGCTACAATGAGCAGTTCTTC. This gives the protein CATPAVGGQDGSSYNEQFF.

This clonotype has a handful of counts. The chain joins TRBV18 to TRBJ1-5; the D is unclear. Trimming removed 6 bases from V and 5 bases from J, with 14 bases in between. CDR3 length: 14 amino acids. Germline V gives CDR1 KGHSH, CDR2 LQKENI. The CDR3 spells CASSRGGRDQPQHF. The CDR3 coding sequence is TGTGCCAGCTCCCGAGGCGGAAGGGATCAGCCCCAGCATTTT. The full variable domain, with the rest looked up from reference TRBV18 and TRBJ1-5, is NAGVMQNPRHLVRRRGQEARLRCSPMKGHSHVYWYRQLPEEGLKFMVYLQKENIIDESGMPKERFSAEFPKEGPSILRIQQVVRGDSAAYFCASSRGGRDQPQHFGDGTRLSIL.

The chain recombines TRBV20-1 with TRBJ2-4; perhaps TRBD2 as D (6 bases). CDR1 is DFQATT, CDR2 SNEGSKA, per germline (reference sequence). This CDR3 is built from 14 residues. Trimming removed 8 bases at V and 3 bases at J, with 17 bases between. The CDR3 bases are TGCAGTACTGGGGGGAACTTAGGCAAAAACATTCAGTACTTC. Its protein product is CSTGGNLGKNIQYF.

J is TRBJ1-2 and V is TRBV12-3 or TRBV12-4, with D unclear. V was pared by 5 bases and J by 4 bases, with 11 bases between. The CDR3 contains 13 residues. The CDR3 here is CASSLRSGYGYTF. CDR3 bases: TGTGCCAGCAGTCTTCGTAGTGGCTATGGCTACACCTTC.

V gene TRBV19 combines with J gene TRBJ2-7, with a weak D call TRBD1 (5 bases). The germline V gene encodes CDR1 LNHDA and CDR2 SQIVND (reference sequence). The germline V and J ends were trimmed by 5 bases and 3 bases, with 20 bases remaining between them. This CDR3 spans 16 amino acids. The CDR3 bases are TGTGCCAGTAGTTTAAGCCCAGGGAAAATCAACTACGAGCAGTACTTC. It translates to CASSLSPGKINYEQYF.

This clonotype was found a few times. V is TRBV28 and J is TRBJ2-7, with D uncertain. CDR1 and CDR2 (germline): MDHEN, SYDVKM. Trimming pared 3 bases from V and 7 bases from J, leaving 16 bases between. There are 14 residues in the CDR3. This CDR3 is CASSFRLGLEEQYF. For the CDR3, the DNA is TGTGCCAGCAGTTTCCGTCTGGGTCTAGAGGAGCAGTACTTC.

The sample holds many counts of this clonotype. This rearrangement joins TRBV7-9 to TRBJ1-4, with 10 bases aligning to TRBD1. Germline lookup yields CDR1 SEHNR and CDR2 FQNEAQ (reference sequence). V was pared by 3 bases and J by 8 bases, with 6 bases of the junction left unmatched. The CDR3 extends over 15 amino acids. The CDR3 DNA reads TGTGCCAGCAGCTTCAGGGACAGGGGCAGCGAAAAACTGTTTTTT. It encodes CASSFRDRGSEKLFF.

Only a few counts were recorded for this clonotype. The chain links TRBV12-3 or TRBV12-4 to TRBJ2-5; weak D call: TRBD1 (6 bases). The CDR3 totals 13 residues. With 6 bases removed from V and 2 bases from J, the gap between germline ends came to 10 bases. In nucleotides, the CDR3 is TGTGCCAGCAGGCGGACAGCACAAGAGACCCAGTACTTC. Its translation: CASRRTAQETQYF.

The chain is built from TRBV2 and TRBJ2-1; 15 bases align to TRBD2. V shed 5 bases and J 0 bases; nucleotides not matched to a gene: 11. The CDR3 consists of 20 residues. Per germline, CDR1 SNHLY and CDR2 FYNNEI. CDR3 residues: CASSPDTGTSGRSSYNEQFF. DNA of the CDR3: TGTGCCAGCAGTCCCGACACTGGGACTAGCGGGAGGAGCTCCTACAATGAGCAGTTCTTC. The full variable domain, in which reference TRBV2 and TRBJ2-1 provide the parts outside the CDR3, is EPEVTQTPSHQVTQMGQEVILRCVPISNHLYFYWYRQILGQKVEFLVSFYNNEISEKSEIFDDQFSVERPDGSNFTLKIRSTKLEDSAMYFCASSPDTGTSGRSSYNEQFFGPGTRLTVL.

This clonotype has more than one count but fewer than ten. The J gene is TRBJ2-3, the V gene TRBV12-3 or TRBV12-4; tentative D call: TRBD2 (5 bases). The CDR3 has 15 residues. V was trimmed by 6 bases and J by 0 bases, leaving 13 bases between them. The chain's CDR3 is CASSEGTLSTDTQYF. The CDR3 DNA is TGTGCCAGCAGCGAGGGCACCCTCAGCACAGATACGCAGTATTTT.

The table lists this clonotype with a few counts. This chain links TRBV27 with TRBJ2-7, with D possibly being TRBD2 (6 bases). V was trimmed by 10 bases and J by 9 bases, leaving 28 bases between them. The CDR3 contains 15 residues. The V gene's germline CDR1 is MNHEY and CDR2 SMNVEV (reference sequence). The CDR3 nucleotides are TGTGCCACAAAGGGATTTCGGGACTCGACGGCGTGGCAGTACTTC. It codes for CATKGFRDSTAWQYF.

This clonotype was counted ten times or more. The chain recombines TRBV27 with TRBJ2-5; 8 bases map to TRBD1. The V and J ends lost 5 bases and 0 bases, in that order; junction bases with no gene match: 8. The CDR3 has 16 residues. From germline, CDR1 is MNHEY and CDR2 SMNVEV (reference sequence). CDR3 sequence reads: CASSPGTGFYQETQYF. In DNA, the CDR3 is TGTGCCAGCAGTCCTGGGACAGGATTTTACCAAGAGACCCAGTACTTC.

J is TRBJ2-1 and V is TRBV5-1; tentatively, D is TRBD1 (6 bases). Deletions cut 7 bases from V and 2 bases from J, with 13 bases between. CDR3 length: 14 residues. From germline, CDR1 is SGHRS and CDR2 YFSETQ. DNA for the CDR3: TGCGCCAGCCAAGGGACACAAACCTACAATGAGCAGTTCTTC. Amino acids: CASQGTQTYNEQFF. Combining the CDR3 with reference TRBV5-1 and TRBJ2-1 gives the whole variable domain KAGVTQTPRYLIKTRGQQVTLSCSPISGHRSVSWYQQTPGQGLQFLFEYFSETQRNKGNFPGRFSGRQFSNSRSEMNVSTLELGDSALYLCASQGTQTYNEQFFGPGTRLTVL.

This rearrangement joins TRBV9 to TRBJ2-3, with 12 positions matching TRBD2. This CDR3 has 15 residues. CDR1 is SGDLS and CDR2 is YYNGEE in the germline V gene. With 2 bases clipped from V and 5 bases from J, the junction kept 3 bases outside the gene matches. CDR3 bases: TGTGCCAGCAGCGTTCTAGCGGGGGGGATAGATACGCAGTATTTT. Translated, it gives CASSVLAGGIDTQYF.

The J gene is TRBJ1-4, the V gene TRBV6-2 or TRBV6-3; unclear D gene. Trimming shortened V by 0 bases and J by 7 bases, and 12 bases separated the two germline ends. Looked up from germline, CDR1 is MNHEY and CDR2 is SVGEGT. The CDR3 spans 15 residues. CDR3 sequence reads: CASSYSSGYREKLFF. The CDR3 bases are TGTGCCAGCAGTTACTCGTCGGGGTACCGTGAAAAACTGTTTTTT.